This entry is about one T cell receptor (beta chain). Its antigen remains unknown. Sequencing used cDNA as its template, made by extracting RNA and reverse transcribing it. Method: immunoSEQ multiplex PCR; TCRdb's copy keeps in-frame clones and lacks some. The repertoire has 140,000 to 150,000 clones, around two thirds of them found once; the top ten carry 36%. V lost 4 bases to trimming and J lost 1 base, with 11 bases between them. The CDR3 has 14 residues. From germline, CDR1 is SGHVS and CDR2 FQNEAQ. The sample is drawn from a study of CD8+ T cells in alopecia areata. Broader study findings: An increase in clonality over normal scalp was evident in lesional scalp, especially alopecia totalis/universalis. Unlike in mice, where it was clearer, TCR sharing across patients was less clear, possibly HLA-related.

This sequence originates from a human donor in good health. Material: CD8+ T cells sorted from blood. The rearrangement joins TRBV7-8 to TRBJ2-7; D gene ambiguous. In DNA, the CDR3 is TGTGCCAGCAGCTCCAGCCGCGGATCCTACGAGCAGTACTTC. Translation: CASSSSRGSYEQYF.